Included here is one T cell receptor (beta chain) sequence, with context. This sample is drawn from a study of T cell clonotyping in hematopoietic cell transplantation. TCRdb keeps only in-frame clones here, not all; method: immunoSEQ multiplex PCR. The sample carries 15,000 to 20,000 clones, approximately 80% recorded once. Stated time point: recipient sample about 28 days before transplant, after cytoreduction. The receptor was isolated from a man in his fifties or sixties with acute myeloid leukemia. Some clones in this sample may be carry-over from other donors' samples. Here the sequenced sample was peripheral blood mononuclear cells, taken before stem cell transplant.

DNA of the CDR3: TGTGCCAGTAGTATTTTCGAGACGGGGGGGCAAGATACGCAGTATTTT. Translation: CASSIFETGGQDTQYF. This chain links TRBV19 with TRBJ2-3, with 8 positions matching TRBD2. V dropped 3 bases and J dropped 5; count of bases not matched to a gene: 10. Germline V lookup: CDR1 LNHDA, CDR2 SQIVND (reference sequence). CDR3 length: 16 residues.